Detailed here is one TCR beta chain. The data belong to a study of blood T cells in healthy people across ages. For the study at large: When template switching was applied, about one barcoded beta molecule was captured per two T cells.

A sample-barcoded 5' primer and a J-beta primer mix were used in a second PCR of roughly 6 to 11 cycles. TCRdb re-derived calls from the 5' RACE reads in MiXCR, one entry per CDR3 protein. Of hundreds of thousands of distinct CDR3 sequences in the sample, about 25% are singletons; the top ten hold under 10%. Looked up from germline, CDR1 is SGHAT and CDR2 is FQNNGV. The CDR3 sequence is 17 residues long. J gave up 1 base and V 2 bases, and 9 bases lay outside the gene matches. The sample also formed part of further work on T cells of mothers and their children. From that study: Slightly higher, non-significant overlap characterized related mother-child pairs relative to unrelated pairs.

Specimen: blood. This sequence was found in a boy between 10 and 17 years old in good health. This chain joins TRBV11-2 and TRBJ2-5; TRBD1 matches 8 bases. The CDR3 nucleotides read TGTGCCAGCAGCTTATACCGGACAGGGTTAACCCAAGAGACCCAGTACTTC. Its protein product is CASSLYRTGLTQETQYF. Using reference TRBV11-2 and TRBJ2-5 for the parts outside the CDR3, the full variable domain is EAGVAQSPRYKIIEKRQSVAFWCNPISGHATLYWYQQILGQGPKLLIQFQNNGVVDDSQLPKDRFSAERLKGVDSTLKIQPAKLEDSAVYLCASSLYRTGLTQETQYFGPGTRLLVL.